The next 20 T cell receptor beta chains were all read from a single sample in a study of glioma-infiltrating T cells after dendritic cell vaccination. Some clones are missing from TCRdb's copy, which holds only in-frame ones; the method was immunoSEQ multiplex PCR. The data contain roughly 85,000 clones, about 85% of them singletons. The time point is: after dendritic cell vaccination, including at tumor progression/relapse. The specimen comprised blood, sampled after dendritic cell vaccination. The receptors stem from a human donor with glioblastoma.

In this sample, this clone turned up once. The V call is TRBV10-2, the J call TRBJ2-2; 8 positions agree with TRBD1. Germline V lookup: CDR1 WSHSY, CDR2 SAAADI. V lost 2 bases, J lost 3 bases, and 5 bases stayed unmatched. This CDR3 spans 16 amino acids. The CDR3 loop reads CASSERRTGYTGELFF. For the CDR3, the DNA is TGCGCCAGCAGTGAGCGCAGGACAGGGTACACCGGGGAGCTGTTTTTT.

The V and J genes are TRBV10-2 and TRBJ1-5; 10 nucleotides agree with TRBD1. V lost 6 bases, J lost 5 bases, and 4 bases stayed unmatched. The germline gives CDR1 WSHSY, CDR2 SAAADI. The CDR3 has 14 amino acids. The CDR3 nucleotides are TGCGCCAGCAGGGACAGGGGGGAATATCAGCCCCAGCATTTT. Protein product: CASRDRGEYQPQHF.

CDR3: CASSAAQGGSGNTIYF. The CDR3 DNA reads as TGTGCCAGCAGCGCAGCACAGGGGGGCTCTGGAAACACCATATATTTT. The V gene is TRBV9, the J gene TRBJ1-3; 8 nucleotides line up with TRBD1. This CDR3 is 16 amino acids long. The germline V gene has CDR1 SGDLS and CDR2 YYNGEE. J was trimmed by 0 bases and V by 3 bases; bases with no gene match: 5.

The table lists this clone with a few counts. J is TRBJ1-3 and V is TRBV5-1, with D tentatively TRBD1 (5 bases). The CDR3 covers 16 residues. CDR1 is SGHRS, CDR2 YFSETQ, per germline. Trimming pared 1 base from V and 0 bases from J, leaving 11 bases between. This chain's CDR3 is CASSLRGLDSGNTIYF. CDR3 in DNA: TGCGCCAGCAGCTTGAGGGGTCTGGACTCTGGAAACACCATATATTTT.

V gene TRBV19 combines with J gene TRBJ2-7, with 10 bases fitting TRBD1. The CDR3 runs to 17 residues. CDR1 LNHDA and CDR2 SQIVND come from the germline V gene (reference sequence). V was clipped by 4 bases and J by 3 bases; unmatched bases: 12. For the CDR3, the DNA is TGTGCCAGTAGTAGGAGAACCGGGACAGGGGCGAACTACGAGCAGTACTTC. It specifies CASSRRTGTGANYEQYF.

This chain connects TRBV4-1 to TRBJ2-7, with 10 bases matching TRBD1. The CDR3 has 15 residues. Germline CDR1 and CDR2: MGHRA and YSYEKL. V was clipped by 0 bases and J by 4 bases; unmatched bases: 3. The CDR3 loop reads CASSQDRTGGYEQYF. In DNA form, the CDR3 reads TGCGCCAGCAGCCAAGATCGGACAGGGGGTTACGAGCAGTACTTC.

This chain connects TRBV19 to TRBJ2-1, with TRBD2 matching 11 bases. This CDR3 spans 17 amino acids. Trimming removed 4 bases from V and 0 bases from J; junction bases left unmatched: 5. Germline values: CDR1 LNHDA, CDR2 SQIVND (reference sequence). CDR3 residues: CASSNRLAGRSYNEQFF. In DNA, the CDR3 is TGTGCCAGTAGTAACCGACTAGCGGGGCGCTCCTACAATGAGCAGTTCTTC.

CDR3 DNA sequence: TGTGCCATTAAGGGGGACAGCCTAGCAACTAATGAAAAACTGTTTTTT. The encoded protein is CAIKGDSLATNEKLFF. The gene calls are TRBV10-3 and TRBJ1-4; 7 bases match TRBD1. CDR1 is ENHRY, CDR2 SYGVKD, per germline. The junction had 10 bases not matched to a gene; V was cut back by 9 bases and J by 0 bases. The CDR3 covers 16 residues.

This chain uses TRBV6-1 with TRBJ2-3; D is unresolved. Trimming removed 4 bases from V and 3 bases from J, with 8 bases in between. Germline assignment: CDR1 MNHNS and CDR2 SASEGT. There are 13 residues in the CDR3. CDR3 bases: TGTGCCAGCAGTGTAGTCCTGACAGATACGCAGTATTTT. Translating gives CASSVVLTDTQYF.

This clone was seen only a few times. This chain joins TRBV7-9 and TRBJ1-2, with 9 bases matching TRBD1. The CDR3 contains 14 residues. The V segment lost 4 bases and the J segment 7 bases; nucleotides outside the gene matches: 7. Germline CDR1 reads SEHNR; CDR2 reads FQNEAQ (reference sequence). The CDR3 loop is CASSSGQGLGGYTF. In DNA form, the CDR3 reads TGTGCCAGCAGCTCGGGACAGGGTTTAGGTGGCTACACCTTC.

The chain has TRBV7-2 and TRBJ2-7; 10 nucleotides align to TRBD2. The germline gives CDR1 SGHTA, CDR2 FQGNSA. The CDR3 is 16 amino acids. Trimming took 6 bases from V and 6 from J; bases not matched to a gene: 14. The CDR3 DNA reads TGTGCCAGCAGTGCCGGGATCAGCGGGGGGGCCAGCGAGCAGTACTTC. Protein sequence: CASSAGISGGASEQYF.

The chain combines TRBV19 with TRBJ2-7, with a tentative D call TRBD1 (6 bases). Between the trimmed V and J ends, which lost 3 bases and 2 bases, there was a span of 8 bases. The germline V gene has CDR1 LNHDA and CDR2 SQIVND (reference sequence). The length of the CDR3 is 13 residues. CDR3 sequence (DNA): TGTGCCAGTAGTATCAAGGGGGCCTACGAGCAGTACTTC. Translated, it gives CASSIKGAYEQYF.

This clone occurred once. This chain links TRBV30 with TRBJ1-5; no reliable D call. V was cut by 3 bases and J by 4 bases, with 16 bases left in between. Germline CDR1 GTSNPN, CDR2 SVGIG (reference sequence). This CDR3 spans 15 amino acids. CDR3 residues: CAWSGGPSLNQPQHF. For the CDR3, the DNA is TGTGCCTGGAGCGGAGGACCCAGCCTAAATCAGCCCCAGCATTTT.

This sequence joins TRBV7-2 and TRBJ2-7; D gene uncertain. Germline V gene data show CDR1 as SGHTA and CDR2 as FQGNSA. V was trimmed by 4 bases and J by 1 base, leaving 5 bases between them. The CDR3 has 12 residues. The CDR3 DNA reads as TGTGCCAGCAGCTACTGGTCCTACGAGCAGTACTTC. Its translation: CASSYWSYEQYF. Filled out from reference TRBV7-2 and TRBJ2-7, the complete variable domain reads GAGVSQSPSNKVTEKGKDVELRCDPISGHTALYWYRQSLGQGLEFLIYFQGNSAPDKSGLPSDRFSAERTGGSVSTLTIQRTQQEDSAVYLCASSYWSYEQYFGPGTRLTVT.

CDR3 sequence (DNA): TGCAGCGTTGAAGATGGAATTGGGAGCGGGGAGCTGTTTTTT. Amino acids: CSVEDGIGSGELFF. The chain uses TRBV29-1 and TRBJ2-2; TRBD2 is a possible D gene (5 bases). V was pared by 0 bases and J by 7 bases, with 12 bases between. Germline V CDR1 and CDR2: SQVTM, ANQGSEA. CDR3 size: 14 residues.

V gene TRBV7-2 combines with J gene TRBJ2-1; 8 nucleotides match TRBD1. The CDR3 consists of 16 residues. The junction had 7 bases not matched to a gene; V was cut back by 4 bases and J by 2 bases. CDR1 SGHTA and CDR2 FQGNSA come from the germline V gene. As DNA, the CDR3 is TGTGCCAGCAGCTCCCCGGACAGGGTTCCCTACAATGAGCAGTTCTTC. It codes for CASSSPDRVPYNEQFF.

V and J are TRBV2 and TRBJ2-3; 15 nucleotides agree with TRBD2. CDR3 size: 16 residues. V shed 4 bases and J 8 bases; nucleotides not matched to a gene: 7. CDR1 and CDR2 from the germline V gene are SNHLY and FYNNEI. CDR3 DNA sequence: TGTGCCAGCAGTGTCCGGACTAGCGGGAGGGCAGGTACGCAGTATTTT. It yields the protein CASSVRTSGRAGTQYF.

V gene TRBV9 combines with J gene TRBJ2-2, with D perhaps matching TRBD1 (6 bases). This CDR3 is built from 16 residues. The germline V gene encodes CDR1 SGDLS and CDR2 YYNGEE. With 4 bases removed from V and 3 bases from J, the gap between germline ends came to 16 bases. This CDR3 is CASSPRLQGDTGELFF. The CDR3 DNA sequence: TGTGCCAGCAGCCCCCGGTTACAGGGTGACACCGGGGAGCTGTTTTTT.

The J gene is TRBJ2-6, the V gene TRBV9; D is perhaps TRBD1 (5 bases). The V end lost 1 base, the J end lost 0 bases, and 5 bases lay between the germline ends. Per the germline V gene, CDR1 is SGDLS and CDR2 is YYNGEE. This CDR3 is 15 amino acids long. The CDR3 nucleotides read TGTGCCAGCAGCGTAACAGGCTCTGGGGCCAACGTCCTGACTTTC. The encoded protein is CASSVTGSGANVLTF.

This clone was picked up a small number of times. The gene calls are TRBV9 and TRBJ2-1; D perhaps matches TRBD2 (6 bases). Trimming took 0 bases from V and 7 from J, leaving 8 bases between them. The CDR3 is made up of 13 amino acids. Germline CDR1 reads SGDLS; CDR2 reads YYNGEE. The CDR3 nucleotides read TGTGCCAGCAGCGTAGCGGCGGGGAATGAGCAGTTCTTC. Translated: CASSVAAGNEQFF.